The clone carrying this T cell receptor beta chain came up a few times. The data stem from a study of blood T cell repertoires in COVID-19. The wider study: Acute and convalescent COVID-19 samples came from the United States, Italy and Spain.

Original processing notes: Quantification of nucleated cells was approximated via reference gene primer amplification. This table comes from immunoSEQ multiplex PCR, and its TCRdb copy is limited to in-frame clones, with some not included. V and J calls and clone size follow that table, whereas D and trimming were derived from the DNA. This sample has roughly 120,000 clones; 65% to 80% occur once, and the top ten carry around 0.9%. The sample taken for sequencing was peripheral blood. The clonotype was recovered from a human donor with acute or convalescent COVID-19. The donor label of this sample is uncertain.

This CDR3 reads CASSHQNRGLKGYTF. DNA for the CDR3: TGTGCCAGCAGCCACCAGAACAGGGGGCTAAAGGGCTACACCTTC. The chain joins TRBV3-1 (or the pseudogene TRBV3-2) to TRBJ1-2, with TRBD1 matching 9 bases. The germline V gene has CDR1 LGHDT and CDR2 YNNKEL (reference sequence). After removal of 3 bases from V and 8 bases from J, the junction contained 10 bases not matched to a gene. This CDR3 spans 15 amino acids.